The 21 T cell receptor beta chains listed next were all sequenced from one sample in a study of cytomegalovirus exposure and HLA in healthy donors (dated by TCRdb to the late 2010s). Library prep was done by the immunoSEQ multiplex PCR assay. A mixture of 60 forward primers for TCR Vbeta segments and 13 reverse primers for TCR Jbeta segments was used in the multiplex PCR. TCRdb mirrors the immuneACCESS table, restricted to in-frame sequences. Some clones are absent from its copies; in checked studies, under half trace to an unresolved V gene, and the reason for the others is unknown. The table for this sample lists approximately 93,000 clones. The top ten clonotypes cover 3% to 4% of the sample. The sample comprised PBMCs. The receptors shown here come from a woman in her thirties in good health and CMV-seronegative.

The gene calls are TRBV28 and TRBJ2-5; TRBD2 aligns across 15 bases. CDR3 length: 20 residues. The J segment lost 2 bases and the V segment lost 2 bases, leaving 12 bases of the junction unmatched. From germline, CDR1 is MDHEN and CDR2 SYDVKM. The CDR3 DNA reads TGTGCCAGCAGTTTACGGCAGTGGACTAGCGGGAGGGAGCCGCAAGAGACCCAGTACTTC. This codes for CASSLRQWTSGREPQETQYF.

The gene calls are TRBV6-1 and TRBJ1-6; 8 bases fit TRBD1. Germline values: CDR1 MNHNS, CDR2 SASEGT. With V trimmed by 7 bases and J by 5 bases, 7 bases remained unmatched. The CDR3 is made up of 15 amino acids. CDR3 DNA sequence: TGTGCCAGCACCCGGACAGGGAAAGATAATTCACCCCTCCACTTT. Encoded protein: CASTRTGKDNSPLHF.

The rearrangement uses TRBV7-2 and TRBJ2-2; a possible D gene is TRBD1 (5 bases). Germline-derived CDR1 and CDR2 are SGHTA and FQGNSA. The CDR3 has 15 residues. V lost 1 base and J lost 6, with 12 bases in between. CDR3 sequence reads: CASSLVRGGAGELFF. The DNA for the CDR3 is TGTGCCAGCAGCTTAGTTAGGGGCGGCGCCGGGGAGCTGTTTTTT.

DNA of the CDR3: TGTGCCAGCAGCCCACCTGGGGGCCTAATCAATGAGCAGTTCTTC. Its protein is CASSPPGGLINEQFF. The chain has TRBV9 and TRBJ2-1; D might be TRBD1 (6 bases). Trimming left V 4 bases short and J 6 bases short, with 17 bases between. Germline CDR1 is SGDLS and CDR2 is YYNGEE. The CDR3 is 15 residues long.

Here the CDR3 DNA reads TGTGCCAGCAGCCAAGAGCACAGGGTAATAGGTAAGAACAATGAGCAGTTCTTC. It yields the protein CASSQEHRVIGKNNEQFF. The rearrangement uses TRBV4-2 and TRBJ2-1, with TRBD1 as a possible D gene (6 bases). Trimming cost V 0 bases and J 5 bases, with 20 bases left between them. The CDR3 covers 18 residues. CDR1 LGHNA and CDR2 YNFKEQ come from the germline V gene.

The chain links TRBV7-3 to TRBJ1-1; D unresolved. CDR1 is SGHTA and CDR2 is FQGTGA in the germline V gene. V lost 2 bases and J lost 5, with 12 bases in between. This CDR3 comprises 14 residues. The CDR3 region is CASSLSGRRTEAFF. The CDR3 DNA follows: TGTGCCAGCAGCTTATCTGGACGGAGGACTGAAGCTTTCTTT.

J is TRBJ2-1 and V is TRBV27; 15 nucleotides agree with TRBD2. The CDR3 runs to 18 residues. Germline CDR1 is MNHEY and CDR2 is SMNVEV (reference sequence). Trimming at V came to 5 bases and at J to 6 bases, leaving 11 bases not matched to a gene. The CDR3 DNA follows: TGTGCCAGCAGTCCCCGATCCCGGACTAGCGGGAGGGTCAATGAGCAGTTCTTC. This translates into CASSPRSRTSGRVNEQFF.

This chain links TRBV5-4 with TRBJ1-1, with 8 bases identical to TRBD1. CDR1 and CDR2 from the germline V gene are SGHNT and YYREEE (reference sequence). The CDR3 totals 16 residues. V trimming: 0 bases; J trimming: 0 bases; junction bases outside the gene matches: 4. The DNA for the CDR3 is TGTGCCAGCAGCTTGGCCAGGGGGCGAGTGAACACTGAAGCTTTCTTT. This codes for CASSLARGRVNTEAFF.

The rearrangement links TRBV19 to TRBJ1-6; D not resolved. The CDR3 is 15 amino acids. The V end lost 6 bases, the J end lost 6 bases, and 15 bases lay between the germline ends. Germline-derived CDR1 and CDR2 are LNHDA and SQIVND (reference sequence). The CDR3 coding sequence is TGTGCCAGTAGCCCTGGAGTCGAGGCTAATTCACCCCTCCACTTT. Its translation: CASSPGVEANSPLHF.

The chain couples TRBV4-1 to TRBJ2-7; D is perhaps TRBD1 (6 bases). The ends were cut back, 5 bases at V and 3 bases at J, with 14 bases in the middle. Germline loops: CDR1 MGHRA, CDR2 YSYEKL. This CDR3 is 14 amino acids long. The CDR3 here is CASSRQVFLYEQYF. The CDR3 DNA sequence: TGCGCCAGCAGCAGACAGGTATTCCTCTACGAGCAGTACTTC.

A note on this clone: Other DNA sequences within the sample encode an identical CDR3. The chain combines TRBV11-2 with TRBJ2-7, with 7 positions matching TRBD1. Germline V gene lookup returns CDR1 SGHAT and CDR2 FQNNGV. The CDR3 sequence is 18 residues long. After removal of 1 base from V and 4 bases from J, the junction contained 16 bases not matched to a gene. The CDR3 is CASSLAEKGDSRMYEQYF. The CDR3 DNA is TGTGCCAGCAGCTTAGCGGAAAAGGGGGACAGCCGGATGTACGAGCAGTACTTC.

The rearrangement joins TRBV28 to TRBJ2-5, with D maybe TRBD2 (5 bases). Germline CDR1 MDHEN, CDR2 SYDVKM. This CDR3 is built from 13 residues. Trimming took off 5 bases at V and 3 bases at J, with 10 bases between the two ends. The chain's CDR3 is CASSLSGEETQYF. The DNA of the CDR3 is TGTGCCAGCAGTCTAAGCGGAGAAGAGACCCAGTACTTC. The variable domain in full, completed from reference TRBV28 and TRBJ2-5, reads DVKVTQSSRYLVKRTGEKVFLECVQDMDHENMFWYRQDPGLGLRLIYFSYDVKMKEKGDIPEGYSVSREKKERFSLILESASTNQTSMYLCASSLSGEETQYFGPGTRLLVL.

V gene TRBV7-9 combines with J gene TRBJ2-4; 8 bases line up with TRBD2. The CDR3 is 15 residues long. Germline trimming cut 1 base from V and 4 bases from J; bases unmatched to any gene: 3. Germline V lookup: CDR1 SEHNR, CDR2 FQNEAQ (reference sequence). Here the CDR3 DNA reads TGTGCCAGCAGCTTAGTAGCGGGGAAGAAAAACATTCAGTACTTC. It encodes CASSLVAGKKNIQYF.

This chain connects TRBV7-2 to TRBJ1-1; D ambiguous. The V and J ends lost 1 base and 4 bases respectively, with 10 bases between them. Germline V lookup: CDR1 SGHTA, CDR2 FQGNSA. The CDR3 loop spans 14 amino acids. The CDR3 bases are TGTGCCAGCAGCTTAGACCCAGGTTCCACTGAAGCTTTCTTT. Protein sequence: CASSLDPGSTEAFF.

The chain joins TRBV28 to TRBJ2-1; 10 bases map to TRBD2. Unmatched junction bases numbered 10, after V lost 4 bases and J lost 7 bases. There are 16 residues in the CDR3. CDR1 is MDHEN, CDR2 SYDVKM, per germline. The CDR3 nucleotides are TGTGCCAGCAGTTCCCCTAGCGGGAGTAGTAAGAATGAGCAGTTCTTC. Translation: CASSSPSGSSKNEQFF.

The chain recombines TRBV28 with TRBJ1-4, with D unresolved. CDR3 length: 12 amino acids. V was trimmed by 7 bases and J by 2 bases, leaving 5 bases between them. From germline, CDR1 is MDHEN and CDR2 SYDVKM. CDR3 loop: CASTGTNEKLFF. CDR3 nucleotides: TGTGCCAGCACAGGCACTAATGAAAAACTGTTTTTT.

This chain links TRBV5-1 with TRBJ1-4; TRBD1 agrees at 11 bases. J lost 8 bases, V lost 4 bases, and 7 bases had no gene match. CDR3 length: 15 residues. Looked up from germline, CDR1 is SGHRS and CDR2 is YFSETQ. The CDR3 loop reads CASSPGTGGREKLFF. Here the CDR3 DNA reads TGCGCCAGCAGCCCAGGGACAGGGGGTCGCGAAAAACTGTTTTTT.

The chain joins TRBV7-3 to TRBJ2-1; tentatively, D is TRBD2 (5 bases). Germline V lookup: CDR1 SGHTA, CDR2 FQGTGA. The CDR3 loop spans 14 amino acids. V was shortened by 5 bases and J by 3 bases, with 11 bases between the two germline ends. The CDR3, as DNA: TGTGCCAGCAGCCTAGCTTCCGGCTACAATGAGCAGTTCTTC. As protein: CASSLASGYNEQFF.

The chain joins TRBV27 to TRBJ2-6, with TRBD2 identical over 7 bases. V lost 5 bases to trimming and J lost 4 bases; unmatched junction nucleotides: 8. Germline V lookup: CDR1 MNHEY, CDR2 SMNVEV (reference sequence). The CDR3 covers 16 residues. The CDR3 DNA reads as TGTGCCAGCAGTCCCCCAAGGGAGGGAGGGGCCAACGTCCTGACTTTC. As protein: CASSPPREGGANVLTF.

V usage is TRBV5-1 and J usage is TRBJ1-1; D ambiguous. Germline lookup yields CDR1 SGHRS and CDR2 YFSETQ. CDR3 length: 14 amino acids. V lost 2 bases and J lost 4, with 12 bases in between. This CDR3 is CASSFDLVTTEAFF. DNA of the CDR3: TGCGCCAGCAGCTTTGATCTAGTGACCACTGAAGCTTTCTTT.

The chain combines TRBV27 with TRBJ2-5; TRBD1 is a possible D gene (5 bases). CDR1 and CDR2 (germline): MNHEY, SMNVEV (reference sequence). V was cut by 2 bases and J by 3 bases, with 7 bases left in between. The CDR3 runs 13 residues. This chain's CDR3 is CASSLQGEETQYF. The CDR3 DNA reads TGTGCCAGCAGTTTACAAGGGGAAGAGACCCAGTACTTC.